This T cell receptor beta chain is from a study of shared clonotypes between healthy human individuals. Study-level background: Per donor, CD8 memory used one plate, CD8 naive used two, CD4 memory used three and CD4 naive used three.

For this clone: This same CDR3 is encoded by further DNA sequences in the sample.

Authors' processing steps: Junction-only immunoSEQ sequences carried no quality scores, so filtering differed. This table comes from immunoSEQ multiplex PCR, and its TCRdb copy is limited to in-frame clones, with some not included. The V and J calls and clone size come from that table; D and trimming were worked out from the DNA. The sample lists around 2,000,000 clones, over 85% seen once, with roughly 1% in the top ten. The CDR3 is made up of 13 amino acids. The V gene lost 0 bases and the J gene lost 4 bases, with 7 bases spanning the gap. The germline CDR1 and CDR2 sequences are SGDLS and YYNGEE. The naive CD8 fraction comprised CD45RO-negative cells positively selected for CCR7 and excluded terminally differentiated effector memory CD45RA+ cells.

The chain links TRBV9 to TRBJ1-2; no clear D. This TCR came from a man between 18 and 29 years old in good health. Material: naive CD8+ T cells sorted from blood. For the CDR3, the DNA is TGTGCCAGCAGCGTAGGGGCAGGCTATGGCTACACCTTC. The encoded protein is CASSVGAGYGYTF.